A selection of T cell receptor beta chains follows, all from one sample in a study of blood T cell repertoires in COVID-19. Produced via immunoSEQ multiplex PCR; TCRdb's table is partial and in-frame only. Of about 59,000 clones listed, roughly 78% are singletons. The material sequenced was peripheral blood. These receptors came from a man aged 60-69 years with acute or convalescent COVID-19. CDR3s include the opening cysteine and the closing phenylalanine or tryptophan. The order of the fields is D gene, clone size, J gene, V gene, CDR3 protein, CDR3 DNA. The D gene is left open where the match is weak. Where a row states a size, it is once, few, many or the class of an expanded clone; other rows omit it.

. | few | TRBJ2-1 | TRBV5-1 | CASSSRGGPNEQFF | TGCGCCAGCAGTTCAAGGGGAGGCCCCAATGAGCAGTTCTTC
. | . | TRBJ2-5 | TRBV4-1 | CASSQAQETQYF | TGCGCCAGCAGCCAGGCTCAAGAGACCCAGTACTTC
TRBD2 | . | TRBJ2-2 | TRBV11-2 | CASSLGTSGRNTGELFF | TGTGCCAGCAGCTTAGGGACTAGCGGGAGGAACACCGGGGAGCTGTTTTTT
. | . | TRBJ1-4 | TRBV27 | CASSFIWPGDEKLFF | TGTGCCAGCAGTTTTATCTGGCCAGGGGATGAAAAACTGTTTTTT
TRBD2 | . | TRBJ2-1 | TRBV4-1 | CASSQSGTSGGANEQFF | TGCGCCAGCAGCCAGTCCGGAACTAGCGGGGGGGCTAATGAGCAGTTCTTC
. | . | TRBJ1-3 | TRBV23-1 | CASSQSQVPDGLSGNTIYF | TGCGCCAGCAGTCAATCACAGGTACCGGATGGCCTCTCTGGAAACACCATATATTTT
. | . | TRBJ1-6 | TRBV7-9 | CASTASDGGSPLHF | TGTGCCAGCACCGCATCCGATGGAGGTTCACCCCTCCACTTT
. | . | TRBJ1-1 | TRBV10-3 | CAISDTGMNTEAFF | TGTGCCATCAGTGATACAGGGATGAACACTGAAGCTTTCTTT
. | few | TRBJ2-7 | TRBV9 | CASSEPGEQYF | TGTGCCAGCAGCGAGCCCGGCGAGCAGTACTTC
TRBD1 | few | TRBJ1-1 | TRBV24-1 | CATSDPGQDEAFF | TGTGCCACCAGTGATCCGGGACAGGACGAAGCTTTCTTT
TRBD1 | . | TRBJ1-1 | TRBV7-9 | CASSTPGQGAEAFF | TGTGCCAGCAGTACGCCGGGACAGGGGGCTGAAGCTTTCTTT
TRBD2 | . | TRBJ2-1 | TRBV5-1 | CASSEVAGGPYNEQFF | TGCGCCAGCAGCGAAGTAGCGGGAGGGCCCTACAATGAGCAGTTCTTC
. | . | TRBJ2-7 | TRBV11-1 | CASSLERLYEQYF | TGTGCCAGCAGCTTAGAACGACTCTACGAGCAGTACTTC
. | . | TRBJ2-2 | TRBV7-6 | CASSLDPLLNTGELFF | TGTGCCAGCAGCTTAGACCCACTTTTGAACACCGGGGAGCTGTTTTTT
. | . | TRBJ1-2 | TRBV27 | CASSFRWPGREFGYTF | TGTGCCAGCAGTTTCCGGTGGCCAGGCAGAGAGTTTGGCTACACCTTC
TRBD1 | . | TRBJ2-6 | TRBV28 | CASSPHLGQGMSFSGANVLTF | TGTGCCAGCAGCCCCCACCTCGGACAGGGCATGTCTTTCTCTGGGGCCAACGTCCTGACTTTC
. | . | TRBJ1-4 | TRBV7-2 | CASSFGPGNEKLFF | TGTGCCAGCAGCTTTGGACCGGGGAATGAAAAACTGTTTTTT
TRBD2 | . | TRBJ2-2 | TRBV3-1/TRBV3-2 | CASSLGGLAGTTGELFF | TGTGCCAGCAGCCTGGGAGGGCTAGCGGGAACCACCGGGGAGCTGTTTTTT
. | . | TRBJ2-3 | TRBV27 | CASSGRGTDTQYF | TGTGCCAGCAGTGGGCGAGGGACAGATACGCAGTATTTT
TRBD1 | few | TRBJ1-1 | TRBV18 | CASSQGQGGTEAFF | TGTGCCAGCTCACAAGGACAGGGAGGGACTGAAGCTTTCTTT
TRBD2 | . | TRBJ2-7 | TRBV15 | CATSTAGVPYEQYF | TGTGCCACCAGCACCGCGGGAGTCCCCTACGAGCAGTACTTC
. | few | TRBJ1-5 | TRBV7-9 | CATSPGSSNQPQHF | TGTGCCACCTCTCCGGGATCCAGCAATCAGCCCCAGCATTTT
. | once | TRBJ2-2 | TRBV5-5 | CASSLGPLSGTGELFF | TGTGCCAGCAGCTTGGGACCGCTTTCGGGCACCGGGGAGCTGTTTTTT
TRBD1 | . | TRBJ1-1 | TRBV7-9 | CASSFDRGRRVEAFF | TGTGCCAGCAGCTTCGACAGGGGGCGGAGAGTGGAAGCTTTCTTT
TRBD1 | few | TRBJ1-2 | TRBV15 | CATSRRVTGDGYTF | TGTGCCACCAGCAGACGGGTAACAGGGGATGGCTACACCTTC
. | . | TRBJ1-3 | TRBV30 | CAWRQGHSGNTIYF | TGTGCCTGGAGACAGGGTCACTCTGGAAACACCATATATTTT
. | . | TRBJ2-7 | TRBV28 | CASSVPLPPYEQYF | TGTGCCAGCAGTGTCCCTCTCCCTCCTTACGAGCAGTACTTC
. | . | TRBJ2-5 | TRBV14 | CASSQDPDRRWLGGETQYF | TGTGCCAGCAGCCAAGATCCGGACAGGAGGTGGTTGGGAGGAGAGACCCAGTACTTC
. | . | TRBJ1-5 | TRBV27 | CASSFPQPQHF | TGTGCCAGCAGTTTCCCACAGCCCCAGCATTTT
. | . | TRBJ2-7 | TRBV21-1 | CASIKILAGVLHEQYF | TGTGCCAGCATCAAAATCCTAGCGGGAGTACTCCACGAGCAGTACTTC
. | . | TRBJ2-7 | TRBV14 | CASSQAGLRGEQYF | TGTGCCAGCAGCCAAGCTGGTCTCCGAGGCGAGCAGTACTTC
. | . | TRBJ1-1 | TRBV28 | CASSSSPGGAFF | TGTGCCAGCAGTTCGAGCCCCGGAGGAGCTTTCTTT
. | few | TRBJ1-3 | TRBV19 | CASRQAGNTIYF | TGTGCCAGTAGGCAGGCTGGAAACACCATATATTTT
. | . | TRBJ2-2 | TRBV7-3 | CASSLMGLGSGELFF | TGTGCCAGCAGCTTAATGGGACTGGGATCCGGGGAGCTGTTTTTT
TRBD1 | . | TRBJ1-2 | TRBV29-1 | CSVEGQGSKGYTF | TGCAGCGTTGAAGGACAGGGATCAAAGGGCTACACCTTC
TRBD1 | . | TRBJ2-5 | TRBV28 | CASSLGQGGETQYF | TGTGCCAGCAGTTTAGGACAGGGGGGAGAGACCCAGTACTTC
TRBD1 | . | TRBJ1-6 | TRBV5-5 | CASSLAWTGASPLHF | TGTGCCAGCAGCTTGGCGTGGACAGGGGCATCACCCCTCCACTTT
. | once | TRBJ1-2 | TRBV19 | CASSIPGSYGYTF | TGTGCCAGTAGTATCCCAGGGTCCTATGGCTACACCTTC
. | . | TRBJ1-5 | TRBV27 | CASSLNGGPDQPQHF | TGTGCCAGCAGTCTGAACGGGGGGCCAGATCAGCCCCAGCATTTT
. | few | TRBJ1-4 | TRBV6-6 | CASSYEGHGEKLFF | TGTGCCAGCAGTTACGAGGGACATGGGGAAAAACTGTTTTTT
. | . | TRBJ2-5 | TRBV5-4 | CASSAAGLGQETQYF | TGTGCCAGCAGCGCGGCGGGGTTGGGTCAAGAGACCCAGTACTTC
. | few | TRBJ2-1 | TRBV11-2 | CASSPWQGGDEQFF | TGTGCCAGCAGCCCTTGGCAGGGAGGCGATGAGCAGTTCTTC
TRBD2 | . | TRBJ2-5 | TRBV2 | CASSLGTSGRETQYF | TGTGCCAGCAGCCTGGGGACTAGCGGGAGGGAGACCCAGTACTTC
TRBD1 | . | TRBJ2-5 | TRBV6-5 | CASSYGDSIGWETQYF | TGTGCCAGCAGTTACGGGGACAGTATTGGATGGGAGACCCAGTACTTC
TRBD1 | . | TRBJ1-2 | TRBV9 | CASSVSGQGRYGYTF | TGTGCCAGCAGCGTATCGGGACAGGGACGGTATGGCTACACCTTC
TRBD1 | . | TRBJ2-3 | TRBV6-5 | CASSSRDRGTDTQYF | TGTGCCAGCAGCAGCAGGGACAGGGGCACAGATACGCAGTATTTT
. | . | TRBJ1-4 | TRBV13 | CASSSYRNEKLFF | TGTGCCAGCAGCTCCTACAGGAATGAAAAACTGTTTTTT
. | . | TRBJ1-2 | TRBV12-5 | CASGLPSGYGYTF | TGTGCTAGTGGTTTACCGAGCGGGTACGGCTACACCTTC
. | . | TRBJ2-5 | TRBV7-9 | CASSFLGIQETQYF | TGTGCCAGCAGCTTCTTGGGCATTCAAGAGACCCAGTACTTC
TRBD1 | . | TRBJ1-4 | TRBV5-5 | CASSPRDRSNEKLFF | TGTGCCAGCAGCCCCAGGGACAGATCTAATGAAAAACTGTTTTTT
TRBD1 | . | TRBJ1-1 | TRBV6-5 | CASTYRGRKFPTEAFF | TGTGCCAGCACTTACAGGGGGCGGAAGTTCCCCACTGAAGCTTTCTTT
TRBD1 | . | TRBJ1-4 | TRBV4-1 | CASSGVTGEKLFF | TGCGCCAGCAGTGGGGTGACAGGGGAAAAACTGTTTTTT
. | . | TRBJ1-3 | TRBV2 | CASSAGNTIYF | TGTGCCAGCAGTGCGGGAAACACCATATATTTT
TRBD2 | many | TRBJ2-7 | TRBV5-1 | CASSLVASGNYEQYF | TGCGCCAGCAGCTTGGTGGCTAGCGGGAACTACGAGCAGTACTTC
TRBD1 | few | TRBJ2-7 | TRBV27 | CASSVGTAYEQYF | TGTGCCAGCAGTGTCGGGACAGCCTACGAGCAGTACTTC
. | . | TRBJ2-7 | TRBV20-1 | CSGLMGVEQYF | TGCAGTGGACTGATGGGAGTGGAGCAGTACTTC
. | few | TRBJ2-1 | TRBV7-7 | CASSFGTGDEQFF | TGTGCCAGCAGCTTCGGGACGGGGGATGAGCAGTTCTTC